The 4 T cell receptor beta chains below come from one sample, sequenced in a study of post-analysis software for immune sequencing data (dated by TCRdb to the mid-2010s). General study outcomes and caveats: Patients showed significantly higher frequencies than controls for a handful of TRBV segments, among them TRBV5-6, TRBV5-1 and TRBV20-1.

Libraries were made using PCR. TCRdb lists the instrument as Illumina HiSeq 2500. To reduce PCR and sequencing biases, unique molecular identifiers were incorporated into the TCR beta cDNA libraries. TCRdb trimmed the raw reads at Q25, called clones with MiXCR and kept productive beta chains. Entries that share a CDR3 protein sequence are merged under the most common genes and DNA. Present in this sample are 740,000 or so distinct CDR3 sequences, about 57% of which were seen just once. Approximately 4.5% of the sample lies in the top ten. These TCRs are of unknown antigen specificity. The specimen sequenced was blood. The receptors were sampled from a girl aged 10 to 17 with multiple sclerosis.

This rearrangement joins TRBV7-2 to TRBJ2-5; 11 positions match TRBD2. J was trimmed by 11 bases and V by 5 bases; bases with no gene match: 10. The CDR3 length is 14 residues. Germline V gene sequence: CDR1 SGHTA, CDR2 FQGNSA. The DNA for the CDR3 is TGTGCCAGCAGCAAACTAGCGGGGGTGGGGGAGCAGTACTTC. Protein sequence: CASSKLAGVGEQYF.

The rearrangement joins TRBV6-1 to TRBJ1-6; maybe TRBD1 (5 bases). This CDR3 region has 18 residues. Germline V gives CDR1 MNHNS, CDR2 SASEGT. Between the trimmed V and J ends, which lost 6 bases and 0 bases, there was a span of 18 bases. The CDR3 DNA is TGTGCCAGCAGACCCGACAGAATTACTAGCTCCTATAATTCACCCCTCCACTTT. Protein sequence: CASRPDRITSSYNSPLHF.

The chain links TRBV10-3 to TRBJ2-1; no definite D call. The CDR3 spans 14 residues. V was clipped by 0 bases and J by 7 bases, with 10 bases between them. Looked up from germline, CDR1 is ENHRY and CDR2 is SYGVKD. The CDR3 sequence is CAISESNGINEQFF. The CDR3 nucleotides read TGTGCCATCAGTGAGTCGAACGGTATAAATGAGCAGTTCTTC.

A remark on this clonotype: The missing conserved phenylalanine or tryptophan at the end of this CDR3 makes a read error likely. This chain links TRBV7-6 with TRBJ2-7, with 10 positions matching TRBD1. CDR1 SGHVS and CDR2 FNYEAQ come from the germline V gene. The length of the CDR3 is 16 residues. Unmatched junction bases numbered 14, after V lost 6 bases and J lost 6 bases. The CDR3 loop reads CASSSAGTGVGGEQYC. CDR3 sequence (DNA): TGTGCCAGCAGTTCTGCCGGGACAGGGGTTGGGGGCGAGCAGTACTGC.